This T cell receptor (beta chain) was profiled in a study of blood T cell repertoires in COVID-19 (dated by TCRdb to about 2020). At the level of the whole study: The collaborator samples originated in the United States, Italy and Spain and spanned the acute and convalescent phases of COVID-19. The prospective study material was composed of cDNA or gDNA derived from T cells, B-cell-depleted T cells, or PBMCs. Subjects who had been exposed to COVID-19, were actively infected with it, or had recovered from it provided the deeply sampled blood TCRbeta repertoires that made up the dataset. The repertoires were made available in a free public database intended to serve as a resource for research on the immune response to SARS-CoV-2. Samples were obtained from the ongoing ImmuneRACE study (first 160 participants) and from about 1,300 subjects provided by 6 global collaborators. Nearly every sample came with metadata listing a de-identified subject ID, COVID-19 status, age in years and sex. Where HLA class I and class II types were available, the types were taken from metadata supplied by the sample provider, not from assay-based typing. The study at large found these results: How much clinical and demographic metadata was included differed by source and by participant, and the metadata was provided uncurated.

Each collaborating institution followed its own protocols to collect whole blood in K2EDTA tubes. For TCRbeta analysis, collaborators shipped samples in one of three forms: frozen whole blood, isolated PBMCs, or DNA extracted from either of those sample types. This clone appeared a few times. It lacks a known antigen. Per-nucleotide qualities are absent, and no much larger clonotype sits a single base away. TCRbeta CDR3 regions were amplified from genomic DNA by means of the immunoSEQ Assay, a bias-controlled multiplex PCR. Under the source paper's analysis protocol: Within the assay, amplification of reference gene primers was used to estimate how many nucleated cells each sample contained. Sequence reads were collapsed and filtered to measure the absolute abundance of every unique TCRbeta CDR3 rearrangement. For each sample, productive Simpson clonality was calculated as the square root of Simpson's diversity index over productive rearrangements. Held by TCRdb, this immuneACCESS table contains in-frame sequences only and omits some clones. Under half of the omission traces to an unresolved V gene where checked; the cause of the rest is unknown. The V and J calls and clone size are taken from that table; D and trimming were inferred from the DNA. The sample table shows approximately 65,000 clones, and 80% to 90% are seen once. Clones ranked in the top ten supply around 5.2% of the sample.

V sheds 3 bases and J sheds 7 bases, leaving 12 bases between their ends. CDR1 and CDR2 are read off the germline V gene as MRHNA and SNTAGT. Taken from cysteine to phenylalanine, the CDR3 has 13 residues. Only the CDR3 DNA is retained, 39 bases long and in frame from the first base. The source is a woman aged 45 to 65 with active COVID-19. The chain uses TRBV6-4 and TRBJ1-1; there is no confident call for the D gene. The sample taken for sequencing was peripheral blood. This receptor carries the CDR3 CASSDSAGGEAFF. The DNA sequence follows: TGTGCCAGCAGTGATTCGGCGGGAGGTGAAGCTTTCTTT.